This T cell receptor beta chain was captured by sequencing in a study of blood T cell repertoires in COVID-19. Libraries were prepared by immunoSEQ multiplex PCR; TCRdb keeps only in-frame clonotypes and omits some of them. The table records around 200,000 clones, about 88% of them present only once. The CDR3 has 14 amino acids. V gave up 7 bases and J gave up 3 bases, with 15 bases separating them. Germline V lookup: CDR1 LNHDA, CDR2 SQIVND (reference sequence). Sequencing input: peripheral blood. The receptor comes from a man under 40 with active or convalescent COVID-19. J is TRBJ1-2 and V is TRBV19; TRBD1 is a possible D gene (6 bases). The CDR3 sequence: CASTIAGVDYGYTF. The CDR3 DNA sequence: TGTGCCAGTACCATAGCAGGGGTGGACTATGGCTACACCTTC.